The clone carrying this T cell receptor (beta chain) was seen many times. Template-switching 5'RACE yielded the TCR cDNA; a universal primer site and UMIs were added in the process. TCRdb itself ran the 5' RACE reads through MiXCR, one entry per CDR3 protein. The sample comprises 20,000 to 25,000 distinct CDR3 sequences, 3.4% of which are singletons, and 0.98% rests with the top ten. The sample is drawn from a study of T cells after yellow fever vaccination. Regarding the study as a whole: Almost all vaccine-responding clonotypes went undetected in sorted memory subsets on day 0.

Trimming removed 4 bases at V and 6 bases at J, with 16 bases between. The CDR3 consists of 14 residues. Germline CDR1 is SGHRS and CDR2 is YFSETQ. Sample: PBMCs, either bulk or a sorted T-cell subset (CD4+, CD8+, memory, or dextramer-sorted; not recorded which), taken about 49 days after the first yellow fever vaccination. The gene calls are TRBV5-1 and TRBJ1-1; D may be TRBD1 (6 bases). The TCR was taken from a man younger than 35 who received the YFV17D yellow fever vaccine. The chain's CDR3 is CASSARGAISEAFF. The CDR3 region has the DNA TGCGCCAGCAGCGCCCGGGGGGCGATTTCTGAAGCTTTCTTT.